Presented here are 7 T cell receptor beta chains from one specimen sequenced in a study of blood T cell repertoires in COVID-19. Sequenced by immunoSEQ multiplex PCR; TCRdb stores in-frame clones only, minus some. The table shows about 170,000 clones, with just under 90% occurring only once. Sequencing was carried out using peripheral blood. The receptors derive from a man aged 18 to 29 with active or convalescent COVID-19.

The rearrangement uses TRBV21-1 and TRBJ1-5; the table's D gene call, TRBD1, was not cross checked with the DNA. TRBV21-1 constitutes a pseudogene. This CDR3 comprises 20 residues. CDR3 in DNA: TGTGCCAGCAGCAAATTCGTTAGGTCAGGGGGGTTTTATAGCAATCAGCCCCAGCATTTT. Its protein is CASSKFVRSGGFYSNQPQHF.

CDR3 protein: CASSVLNEQYF. The CDR3 region has the DNA TGTGCCAGCAGTGTCCTTAACGAGCAGTACTTC. The J gene is TRBJ2-7, the V gene TRBV2; D ambiguous. The CDR3 has 11 amino acids. V shed 4 bases and J shed 5 bases, with 6 bases lying between them. Germline lookup yields CDR1 SNHLY and CDR2 FYNNEI.

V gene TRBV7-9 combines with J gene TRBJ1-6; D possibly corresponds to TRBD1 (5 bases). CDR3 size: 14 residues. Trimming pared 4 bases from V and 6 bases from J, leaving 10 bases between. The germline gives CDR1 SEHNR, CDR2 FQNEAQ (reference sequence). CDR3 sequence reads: CASSYSDSNSPLHF. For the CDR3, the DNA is TGTGCCAGCAGCTATTCCGACAGTAATTCACCCCTCCACTTT.

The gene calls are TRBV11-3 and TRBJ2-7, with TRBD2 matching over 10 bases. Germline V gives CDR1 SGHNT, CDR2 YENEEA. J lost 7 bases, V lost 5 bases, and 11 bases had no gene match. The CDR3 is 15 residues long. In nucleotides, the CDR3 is TGTGCCAGCAGCCCGGGGACTAGCGTAAGATTGGAGCAGTACTTC. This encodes CASSPGTSVRLEQYF.

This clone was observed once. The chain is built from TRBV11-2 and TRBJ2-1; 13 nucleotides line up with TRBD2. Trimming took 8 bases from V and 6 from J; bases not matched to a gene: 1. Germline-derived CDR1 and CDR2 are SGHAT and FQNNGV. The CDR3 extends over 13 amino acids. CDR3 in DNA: TGTGCCAGCGGGACTAGCGGGACCAATGAGCAGTTCTTC. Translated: CASGTSGTNEQFF.

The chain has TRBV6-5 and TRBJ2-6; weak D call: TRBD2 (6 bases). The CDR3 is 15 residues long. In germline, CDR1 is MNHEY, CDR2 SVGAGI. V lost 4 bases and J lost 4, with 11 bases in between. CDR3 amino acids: CASSWRDAGANVLTF. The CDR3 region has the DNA TGTGCCAGCAGTTGGCGGGATGCCGGGGCCAACGTCCTGACTTTC.

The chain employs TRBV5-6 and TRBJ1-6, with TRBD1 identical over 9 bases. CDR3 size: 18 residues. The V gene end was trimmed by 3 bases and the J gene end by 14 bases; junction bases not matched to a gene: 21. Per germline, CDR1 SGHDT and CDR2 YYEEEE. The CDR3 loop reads CASSYWSAFRDRDHSLHF. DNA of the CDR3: TGTGCCAGCAGCTATTGGAGTGCGTTTCGGGACAGGGACCATTCCCTCCACTTT.